The source of this T cell receptor (beta chain) is a study of T cell clonotyping in hematopoietic cell transplantation. Whole-study findings and limits: Recipient TCR diversity dropped after transplant; expanded clonotypes rose from day 30 to 180.

V shed 0 bases, J shed 0 bases, and the junction held 4 bases outside the gene matches. CDR1 SGHRS and CDR2 YFSETQ come from the germline V gene. This CDR3 region has 16 residues. Remarks on this clone: Its antigen is unknown.

Sequenced by immunoSEQ multiplex PCR; TCRdb stores in-frame clones only, minus some. The repertoire includes approximately 4,600 clones, less than 95% of them detected once, and about 6% sits in the top ten. This TCR came from a male patient aged 55-69 years who had an allogeneic stem cell transplant from a related donor, so the T cells may come from the graft donor. Some clones in this sample may be carry-over from other donors' samples. The chain combines TRBV5-1 with TRBJ2-7; 9 bases agree with TRBD1. Sequenced material: PBMCs, taken 180 days after allogeneic stem cell transplant. The CDR3 nucleotides read TGCGCCAGCAGCTTGGAGGACAGGGGATTCTCCTACGAGCAGTACTTC. It is translated as CASSLEDRGFSYEQYF.